These 5 T cell receptor beta chains were sequenced from one sample in a study of blood T cell repertoires in COVID-19. This table comes from immunoSEQ multiplex PCR, and its TCRdb copy is limited to in-frame clones, with some not included. The sample has about 280,000 clones, roughly 86% seen once. The sequencing sample was made of peripheral blood. The source is a man in his forties or fifties with active or convalescent COVID-19.

The chain carries TRBV4-2 and TRBJ2-5, with 15 bases that match TRBD2. Germline trimming cut 1 base from V and 2 bases from J; bases unmatched to any gene: 11. CDR1 and CDR2 from the germline V gene are LGHNA and YNFKEQ. This CDR3 is 20 amino acids long. The CDR3 DNA sequence: TGTGCCAGCAGCCAAGGCGAAGTTAGGACTAGCGGGGGGGCTCAAGAGACCCAGTACTTC. Its translation: CASSQGEVRTSGGAQETQYF.

This chain connects TRBV6-5 to TRBJ1-5; D remains unclear. Trimming pared 6 bases from V and 2 bases from J, leaving 8 bases between. This CDR3 is built from 13 residues. Germline loops: CDR1 MNHEY, CDR2 SVGAGI. The CDR3 DNA sequence: TGTGCCAGCAGAGCCGCGGGCAATCAGCCCCAGCATTTT. Translation: CASRAAGNQPQHF.

The chain links TRBV11-2 to TRBJ1-1; a possible D gene is TRBD1 (6 bases). The CDR3 covers 13 residues. Trimming took 6 bases from V and 4 from J, leaving 12 bases between them. Germline values: CDR1 SGHAT, CDR2 FQNNGV. The CDR3 bases are TGTGCCAGCAGTCGTGACAGGACCACTGAAGCTTTCTTT. Protein sequence: CASSRDRTTEAFF.

This clone was counted only a few times. This sequence joins TRBV10-2 and TRBJ1-4, with TRBD1 matching 11 bases. This CDR3 has 14 residues. The V gene's germline CDR1 is WSHSY and CDR2 SAAADI. V was pared by 6 bases and J by 7 bases, with 4 bases of the junction left unmatched. The CDR3 DNA reads as TGCGCCAGCAGGGACAGGGGGCTCACTGAAAAACTGTTTTTT. Protein sequence: CASRDRGLTEKLFF.

This clone has just a few counts. V gene TRBV7-3 combines with J gene TRBJ2-7; the match to TRBD2 covers 8 bases. The CDR3 extends over 13 amino acids. Germline trimming cut 5 bases from V and 7 bases from J; bases unmatched to any gene: 7. The germline V gene has CDR1 SGHTA and CDR2 FQGTGA. The CDR3 region is CASSQAGAGEQYF. In DNA form, the CDR3 reads TGTGCCAGCAGCCAAGCGGGAGCGGGGGAGCAGTACTTC.